The next 11 T cell receptor beta chains were all read from a single sample in a study of CD8 T cells in ankylosing spondylitis. Findings and limits, study-wide: Ankylosing spondylitis blood appeared to carry a characteristic TCR beta motif of several highly homologous variants.

One entry per CDR3 protein, called by TCRdb with MiXCR from the 5' RACE reads. The sample has roughly 220,000 distinct CDR3 sequences, about 16% seen once. What these receptors recognize is not known. The sequenced sample consisted of blood, either unsorted or a sorted T cell fraction (not recorded which). The receptor source for this set is a male donor with ankylosing spondylitis.

The V and J genes are TRBV19 and TRBJ2-1; D is unresolved. Between the trimmed V and J ends, which lost 3 bases and 1 base, there was a span of 4 bases. The length of the CDR3 is 13 residues. Per germline, CDR1 LNHDA and CDR2 SQIVND (reference sequence). The CDR3 region is CASSMDSYNEQFF. In DNA form, the CDR3 reads TGTGCCAGTAGTATGGATTCCTACAATGAGCAGTTCTTC.

This rearrangement joins TRBV2 to TRBJ2-5; D is uncertain. The CDR3 sequence is 15 residues long. Germline CDR1 SNHLY, CDR2 FYNNEI. V was trimmed by 3 bases and J by 0 bases, leaving 11 bases between them. The CDR3 sequence is CASSDGSTYQETQYF. Here the CDR3 DNA reads TGTGCCAGCAGTGATGGCTCAACGTACCAAGAGACCCAGTACTTC.

J is TRBJ2-5 and V is TRBV2; 12 nucleotides align to TRBD2. Trimming took 4 bases from V and 4 from J; bases not matched to a gene: 10. The CDR3 covers 17 residues. CDR1 is SNHLY, CDR2 FYNNEI, per germline. The CDR3: CASSGTSGVARGETQYF. The CDR3, as DNA: TGTGCCAGCAGTGGGACTAGCGGGGTCGCTCGGGGAGAGACCCAGTACTTC.

This sequence joins TRBV11-2 and TRBJ2-3, with D possibly called TRBD1 or TRBD2 (5 bases each). The CDR3 has 16 residues. CDR1 and CDR2 from the germline V gene are SGHAT and FQNNGV. Trimming pared 6 bases from V and 0 bases from J, leaving 16 bases between. CDR3 region: CASSSFPGPSTDTQYF. The CDR3 bases are TGTGCCAGCAGTTCCTTCCCGGGACCTAGCACAGATACGCAGTATTTT.

This clonotype was seen a handful of times. The chain has TRBV12-3 or TRBV12-4 and TRBJ2-1; 9 nucleotides line up with TRBD2. The junction had 21 bases not matched to a gene; V was cut back by 3 bases and J by 3 bases. CDR3 length: 21 residues. This chain's CDR3 is CASSLSGSSWSLAGIYNEQFF. The CDR3 DNA reads TGTGCCAGCAGTTTGTCGGGGTCGTCTTGGTCGCTAGCGGGGATCTACAATGAGCAGTTCTTC.

The rearrangement joins TRBV28 to TRBJ2-7, with 7 bases matching TRBD1. Germline CDR1 is MDHEN and CDR2 is SYDVKM. The CDR3 covers 15 residues. V dropped 6 bases and J dropped 2; count of bases not matched to a gene: 10. The CDR3, as DNA: TGTGCCAGCAGCAGTGACAGGGCGGCGACCTACGAGCAGTACTTC. It encodes CASSSDRAATYEQYF.

The J gene is TRBJ1-4, the V gene TRBV27; 7 positions match TRBD1. The germline CDR1 and CDR2 sequences are MNHEY and SMNVEV (reference sequence). Trimming took 5 bases from V and 8 from J; bases not matched to a gene: 8. The CDR3 has 14 residues. The CDR3 sequence: CASSPQGVGEKLFF. The CDR3, as DNA: TGTGCCAGCAGTCCTCAGGGGGTCGGGGAAAAACTGTTTTTT. Combining the CDR3 with reference TRBV27 and TRBJ1-4 gives the whole variable domain EAQVTQNPRYLITVTGKKLTVTCSQNMNHEYMSWYRQDPGLGLRQIYYSMNVEVTDKGDVPEGYKVSRKEKRNFPLILESPSPNQTSLYFCASSPQGVGEKLFFGSGTQLSVL.

This clonotype came up many times. V is TRBV29-1 and J is TRBJ2-5, with 9 bases aligning to TRBD2. Germline CDR1 and CDR2: SQVTM and ANQGSEA. The CDR3 contains 16 residues. The V gene end was trimmed by 0 bases and the J gene end by 4 bases; junction bases not matched to a gene: 9. The CDR3 loop reads CSVEEVVAGVGETQYF. The CDR3 nucleotides read TGCAGCGTTGAAGAGGTCGTAGCGGGAGTGGGAGAGACCCAGTACTTC.

The chain joins TRBV28 to TRBJ2-1; TRBD2 aligns across 9 bases. The ends lost 6 bases at V and 9 bases at J; junction bases unmatched: 12. Germline V gives CDR1 MDHEN, CDR2 SYDVKM. The CDR3 loop spans 15 amino acids. The CDR3 DNA sequence: TGTGCCAGCAGGTCGGGAGCGGGAGGTTGGGGTGAGCAGTTCTTC. It codes for CASRSGAGGWGEQFF. Supplemented by reference TRBV28 and TRBJ2-1, the full variable domain reads DVKVTQSSRYLVKRTGEKVFLECVQDMDHENMFWYRQDPGLGLRLIYFSYDVKMKEKGDIPEGYSVSREKKERFSLILESASTNQTSMYLCASRSGAGGWGEQFFGPGTRLTVL.

The table lists this clonotype with a few counts. Mismatch with germline at one junction end may stem from a read error. This chain's CDR3 is CASRARTTQDAQYF. The CDR3 nucleotides are TGTGCCAGCAGGGCTAGGACTACCCAAGATGCGCAGTATTTT. This sequence joins TRBV12-3 or TRBV12-4 and TRBJ2-3; D possibly corresponds to TRBD2 (6 bases). This CDR3 contains 14 residues.

The J gene is TRBJ2-7, the V gene TRBV20-1; 8 bases are a match to TRBD1. This CDR3 comprises 15 residues. Germline loops: CDR1 DFQATT, CDR2 SNEGSKA (reference sequence). With V trimmed by 1 base and J by 3 bases, 8 bases remained unmatched. CDR3 protein: CSARGEDREFYEQYF. CDR3 DNA sequence: TGCAGTGCTAGAGGGGAGGACAGGGAGTTCTACGAGCAGTACTTC.